The clone carrying this T cell receptor (beta chain) was seen only a few times. The antigen remains unidentified. Germline values: CDR1 LGHNA, CDR2 YSLEER. This CDR3 spans 15 amino acids. V was pared by 0 bases and J by 3 bases, with 9 bases between. The data were obtained in a study of T cells after yellow fever vaccination. Study-wide results and limits: Researchers report a weaker secondary response that nonetheless peaked faster, day 5 versus 15. Only a small proportion of the clonotypes turned up in both the CD4 and the CD8 compartments, likely arising from convergent recombination. Post-booster samples contained most primary-vaccination clones (approximately 95% CD4, roughly 88% CD8).

Template switching with 5'RACE generated the TCR cDNA and added a universal primer site and UMIs. TCRdb ran MiXCR on the 5' RACE reads and lists one entry per CDR3 protein. The sample holds 68,000 or so distinct CDR3 sequences, 6.5% to 9% seen once. The sequencing here drew on CD8+ T cells sorted from PBMCs, taken 15 days after the yellow fever booster vaccination. The source of this sequence is a man between 25 and 39 years old who received the YFV17D yellow fever vaccine. The V call is TRBV4-3, the J call TRBJ2-1, with a tentative D call TRBD2 (5 bases). The CDR3 protein is CASSQDGGGYNEQFF. Here the CDR3 DNA reads TGCGCCAGCAGCCAAGATGGCGGAGGCTACAATGAGCAGTTCTTC.